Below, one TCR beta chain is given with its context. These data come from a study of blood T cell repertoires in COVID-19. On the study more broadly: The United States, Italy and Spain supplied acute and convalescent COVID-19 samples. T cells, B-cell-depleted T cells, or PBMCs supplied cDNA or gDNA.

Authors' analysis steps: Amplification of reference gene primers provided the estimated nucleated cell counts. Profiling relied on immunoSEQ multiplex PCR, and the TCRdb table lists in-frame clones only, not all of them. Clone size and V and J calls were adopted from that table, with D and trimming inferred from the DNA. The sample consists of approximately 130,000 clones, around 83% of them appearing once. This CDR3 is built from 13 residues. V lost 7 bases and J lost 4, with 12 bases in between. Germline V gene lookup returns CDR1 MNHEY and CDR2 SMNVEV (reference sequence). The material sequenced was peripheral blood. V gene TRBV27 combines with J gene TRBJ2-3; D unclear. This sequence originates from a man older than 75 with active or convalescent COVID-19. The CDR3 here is CASMRRSPDTQYF. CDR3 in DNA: TGTGCCAGCATGCGGCGTTCTCCAGATACGCAGTATTTT.